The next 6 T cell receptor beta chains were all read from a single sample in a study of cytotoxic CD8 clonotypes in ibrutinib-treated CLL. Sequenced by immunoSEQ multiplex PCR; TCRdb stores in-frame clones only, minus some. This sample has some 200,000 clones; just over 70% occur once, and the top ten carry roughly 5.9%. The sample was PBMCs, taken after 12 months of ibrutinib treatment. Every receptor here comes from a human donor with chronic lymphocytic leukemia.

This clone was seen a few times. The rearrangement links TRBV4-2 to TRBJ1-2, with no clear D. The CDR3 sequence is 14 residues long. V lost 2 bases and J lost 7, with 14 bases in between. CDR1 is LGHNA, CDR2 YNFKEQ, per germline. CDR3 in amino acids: CASSQPGSRGGYTF. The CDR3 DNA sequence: TGTGCCAGCAGCCAACCGGGGTCTCGAGGTGGCTACACCTTC.

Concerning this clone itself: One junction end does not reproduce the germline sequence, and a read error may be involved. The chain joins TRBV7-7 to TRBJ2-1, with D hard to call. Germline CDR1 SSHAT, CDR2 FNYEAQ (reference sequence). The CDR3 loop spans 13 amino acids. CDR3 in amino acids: CASSLARYNEQFF. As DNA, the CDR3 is TGTGCTAGCAGCTTAGCACGGTACAATGAGCAGTTCTTC.

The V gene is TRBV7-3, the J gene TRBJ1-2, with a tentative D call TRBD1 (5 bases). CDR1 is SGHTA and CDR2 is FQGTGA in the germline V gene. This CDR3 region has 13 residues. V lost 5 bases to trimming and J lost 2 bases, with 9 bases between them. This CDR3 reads CASSEAGNYGYTF. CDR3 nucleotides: TGTGCCAGCAGCGAGGCAGGGAACTATGGCTACACCTTC.

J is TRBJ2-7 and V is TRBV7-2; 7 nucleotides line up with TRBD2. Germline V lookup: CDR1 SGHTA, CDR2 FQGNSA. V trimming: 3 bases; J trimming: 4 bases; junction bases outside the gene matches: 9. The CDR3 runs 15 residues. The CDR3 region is CASSLKVLAVYEQYF. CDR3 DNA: TGTGCCAGCAGCTTGAAGGTTCTAGCGGTATACGAGCAGTACTTC.

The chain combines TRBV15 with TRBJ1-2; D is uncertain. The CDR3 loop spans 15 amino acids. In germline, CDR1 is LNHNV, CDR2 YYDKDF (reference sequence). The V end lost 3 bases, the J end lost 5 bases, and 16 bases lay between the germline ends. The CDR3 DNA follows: TGTGCCACCAGCAGGGCCTTGGGCGGGCTGTATGGCTACACCTTC. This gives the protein CATSRALGGLYGYTF. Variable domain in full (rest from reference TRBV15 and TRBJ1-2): DAMVIQNPRYQVTQFGKPVTLSCSQTLNHNVMYWYQQKSSQAPKLLFHYYDKDFNNEADTPDNFQSRRPNTSFCFLDIRSPGLGDTAMYLCATSRALGGLYGYTFGSGTRLTVV.

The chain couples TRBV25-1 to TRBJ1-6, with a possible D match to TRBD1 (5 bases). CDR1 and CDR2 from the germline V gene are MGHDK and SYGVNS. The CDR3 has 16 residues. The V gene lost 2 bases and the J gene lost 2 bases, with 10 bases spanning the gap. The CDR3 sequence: CASSEDQGAYNSPLHF. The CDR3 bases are TGTGCCAGCAGTGAAGACCAGGGCGCCTATAATTCACCCCTCCACTTT. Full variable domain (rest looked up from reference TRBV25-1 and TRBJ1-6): EADIYQTPRYLVIGTGKKITLECSQTMGHDKMYWYQQDPGMELHLIHYSYGVNSTEKGDLSSESTVSRIRTEHFPLTLESARPSHTSQYLCASSEDQGAYNSPLHFGNGTRLTVT.